The rows below give T cell receptor beta chains drawn from one sample of a study of monozygotic twins with inflammatory bowel disease. No DNA is given; TCRdb re-called the 5' RACE reads and lists each CDR3 protein once. This repertoire includes some 160,000 distinct CDR3 sequences. Specimen: blood. The source is a human donor with ulcerative colitis or Crohn's disease, or a healthy co-twin of an affected twin (not recorded which). The CDR3 runs from the conserved cysteine through the conserved F or W.

V gene	J gene	CDR3 protein
TRBV19	TRBJ2-3	CASRTTDTQYF
TRBV29-1	TRBJ2-5	CSVAGGIGETQYF
TRBV20-1	TRBJ2-6	CSASTGAGANVLTF
TRBV3-1	TRBJ1-6	CASSPGSNSPLHF
TRBV6-6	TRBJ2-7	CASSFLGIEQYF
TRBV11-2	TRBJ1-2	CASSPRTGYYGYTF
TRBV10-2	TRBJ2-3	CASSESGASGSTDTQYF
TRBV14	TRBJ2-3	CASSQDIRGTDTQYF
TRBV14	TRBJ2-7	CASSQVMADSLDF
TRBV10-3	TRBJ2-7	CAISESREQYF
TRBV6-5	TRBJ1-2	CATRLGPARLYGYTF
TRBV4-2	TRBJ2-3	CASSHPPGLAGGLYF
TRBV18	TRBJ2-7	CASSPSYSDSEQYF
TRBV6-2/TRBV6-3	TRBJ2-7	CASSSRAGGYEQYF
TRBV15	TRBJ2-5	CATSMAETQYF
TRBV6-5	TRBJ1-4	CASSNNEKLFF
TRBV5-1	TRBJ2-3	CASSLVVAGGPRDTQYF
TRBV20-1	TRBJ2-1	CSAREGSSYNEQFF
TRBV19	TRBJ2-4	CASSIGTGTANIQYF
TRBV10-3	TRBJ2-2	CAISEGRVNTGELFF
TRBV20-1	TRBJ2-7	CSARVPRTGSIGEQYF
TRBV12-3/TRBV12-4	TRBJ2-2	CASSPATSLDTGELFF
TRBV5-4	TRBJ2-7	CASSPEPDRVEEQYF
TRBV7-3	TRBJ2-3	CASSLSGNTQYF
TRBV19	TRBJ2-1	CASSMSTVHNEQFF
TRBV11-2	TRBJ2-5	CASSLRGALGETQYF
TRBV13	TRBJ2-5	CASSFSGSGLETQYF